This TCR beta chain was obtained from a study of low-dose radiotherapy and immunotherapy resistance in tumors. Whole-study context: Cohort 2 received 1 Gy per fraction every two weeks, totaling 13 Gy over 26 weeks. On an every-two-weeks schedule, patients received intravenous nivolumab 240 mg, along with ipilimumab 1 mg/kg every six weeks.

Trimming pared 3 bases from V and 6 bases from J, leaving 21 bases between. CDR1 DFQATT and CDR2 SNEGSKA come from the germline V gene (reference sequence). The CDR3 spans 15 residues. Regarding time point: after trial treatment. The treatment is: LDRT plus nivolumab, ipilimumab, low-dose cyclophosphamide and aspirin (RACIN trial). Eligibility was restricted to patients presenting with advanced solid tumors that lacked tumor-infiltrating lymphocytes. Priming of first-strand cDNA relied on TRAV- and TRBV-specific primers (covering alpha and beta chains). The PCR that amplified TCRs ran for about 18 cycles, relying on a constant-region primer and a V-primer adapter. Isolated mRNA underwent amplification by in vitro transcription. TCRdb passed the reads through MiXCR, listing each CDR3 protein once. The table includes roughly 56,000 distinct CDR3 sequences, 23% detected once. This clonotype appeared many times.

This clonotype originated in a male donor with prostate cancer. Sequencing was performed on PBMCs, taken after low-dose radiotherapy plus immunotherapy. The chain couples TRBV20-1 to TRBJ2-7; D might be TRBD2 (6 bases). The CDR3 region is CSASTSAGSQVEQYF. In nucleotides, the CDR3 is TGCAGTGCTAGTACTTCGGCCGGGAGTCAGGTCGAGCAGTACTTC.